The clone carrying this T cell receptor (beta chain) has just a few counts. The data were obtained in a study of early T cells in non-severe SARS-CoV-2 infection. TCRdb re-called the 5' RACE reads through MiXCR, storing one row per CDR3 protein. Of tens of thousands of distinct CDR3 sequences in the sample, roughly an eighth were seen once. The sequenced sample was whole blood. The receptor's source is an adult who was a healthcare worker with PCR-confirmed SARS-CoV-2 infection or an uninfected control (not recorded which).

CDR3 amino acids: CASRAEGDTQYF. The CDR3 nucleotides read TGTGCCAGCAGGGCGGAGGGAGATACGCAGTATTTT. The J gene is TRBJ2-3, the V gene TRBV3-1, with D possibly matching TRBD2 (6 bases). The germline V gene has CDR1 LGHDT and CDR2 YNNKEL (reference sequence). The CDR3 sequence is 12 residues long. The V end lost 6 bases, the J end lost 5 bases, and 9 bases lay between the germline ends.